The 21 T cell receptor beta chains reported below all come from one sample, sequenced in a study of tumor-infiltrating lymphocytes in primary liver carcinoma (dated by TCRdb to the late 2010s). Sequencing took place on an Illumina HiSeq 2500. Starting from approximately 500 ng total RNA, TCRbeta-specific cDNA was produced by reverse transcription with a constant-region primer and ProtoScript II reverse transcriptase. TCRbeta libraries were built with three nested multiplex PCR rounds, a slightly modified ARM-PCR procedure. Each of the first two PCR rounds ran for approximately 10 cycles and used multiplex TRBV1-TRBV30 forward primers together with a Cbeta reverse primer. The public reads were quality trimmed at Q25 with fastp and then assembled into clones with MiXCR by TCRdb, keeping productive beta chains. When rows share a CDR3 protein, they turn into one entry using the most common DNA and genes. This sample is represented by around 210,000 distinct CDR3 sequences; about two thirds of them were singletons. The leading ten clones occupy around 7.1% of the sample.

Blood RNA was extracted from unsorted whole blood with TRIzol reagent; germline DNA came from the DNeasy Blood & Tissue kit. Sequencing was performed on peripheral blood. All receptors derive from a woman in her sixties or seventies with primary liver carcinoma and hepatitis B virus infection.

This chain connects TRBV11-2 to TRBJ1-2; D is possibly TRBD1 (6 bases). The germline gives CDR1 SGHAT, CDR2 FQNNGV. Trimming pared 10 bases from V and 8 bases from J, leaving 14 bases between. The CDR3 runs to 11 residues. The CDR3 DNA follows: TGTGCCAACAGTTGGGGGGCCGGCTACACCTTC. Residues: CANSWGAGYTF. Full variable domain (rest looked up from reference TRBV11-2 and TRBJ1-2): EAGVAQSPRYKIIEKRQSVAFWCNPISGHATLYWYQQILGQGPKLLIQFQNNGVVDDSQLPKDRFSAERLKGVDSTLKIQPAKLEDSAVYLCANSWGAGYTFGSGTRLTVV.

Comments on this clonotype: This could be a read error, since a much larger clone is one nucleotide away. Lacking the conserved final phenylalanine or tryptophan, this CDR3 likely reflects a read error. The rearrangement joins TRBV6-6 to TRBJ2-5, with a weak D call TRBD1 (5 bases). In germline, CDR1 is MNHNY, CDR2 SVGAGI (reference sequence). Between the trimmed V and J ends, which lost 7 bases and 0 bases, there was a span of 9 bases. The CDR3 totals 13 residues. Here the CDR3 DNA reads TGTGCCAGCATAAGGGGCTACCAAGAGACCCAGTACCTC. Protein product: CASIRGYQETQYL.

The chain is built from TRBV12-3 or TRBV12-4 and TRBJ2-6; perhaps TRBD1 as D (5 bases). This CDR3 has 15 amino acids. V was cut by 4 bases and J by 2 bases, with 9 bases left in between. The CDR3 DNA follows: TGTGCCAGCAGTTCAGGGATGCCTGGGGCCAACGTCCTGACTTTC. Translated: CASSSGMPGANVLTF.

This chain links TRBV28 with TRBJ2-7; 7 bases agree with TRBD2. The J segment lost 3 bases and the V segment lost 8 bases, leaving 13 bases of the junction unmatched. Germline lookup yields CDR1 MDHEN and CDR2 SYDVKM. The CDR3 length is 15 residues. The CDR3 DNA sequence: TGTGCCAGCGGACATGCGGGAGTCGGAGACTACGAGCAGTACTTC. Translating it yields CASGHAGVGDYEQYF.

To note about this clonotype: This may come from a read error, since a much larger clone is one base off. The rearrangement links TRBV4-1 to TRBJ2-3; D not resolved. Germline assignment: CDR1 MGHRA and CDR2 YSYEKL. This CDR3 comprises 14 residues. With 1 base removed from V and 2 bases from J, the gap between germline ends came to 7 bases. CDR3 sequence: CASSQGHDTDTQYF. CDR3 DNA: TGCGCCAGCAGCCAAGGGCATGACACAGATACGCAGTATTTT.

In its sample, this clonotype was seen a few times. A much larger clone lies a single base off, so this may be a read error. The chain has TRBV12-3 or TRBV12-4 and TRBJ2-6; D remains ambiguous. Trimming shortened V by 5 bases and J by 5 bases, and 13 bases separated the two germline ends. CDR3 length: 15 amino acids. The CDR3 DNA reads as TGTGCCAGCAGTCGAGAGAATGCTAGGGCCAACGTCCTGACTTTC. Its translation is CASSRENARANVLTF.

There are many counts of this clonotype. V and J are TRBV4-2 and TRBJ2-1, with D perhaps matching TRBD2 (5 bases). Trimming pared 0 bases from V and 7 bases from J, leaving 10 bases between. This CDR3 comprises 14 residues. Germline V gene sequence: CDR1 LGHNA, CDR2 YNFKEQ. The CDR3 loop reads CASSQDLRGNEQFF. The CDR3 nucleotides read TGTGCCAGCAGCCAAGATCTCCGAGGGAATGAGCAGTTCTTC.

This clonotype is a singleton in its sample. The chain links TRBV11-2 to TRBJ2-1; D is ambiguous. Trimming took 7 bases from V and 0 from J, leaving 10 bases between them. Germline lookup yields CDR1 SGHAT and CDR2 FQNNGV. The CDR3 has 14 residues. CDR3 residues: CASNPTISYNEQFF. In DNA, the CDR3 is TGTGCCAGCAACCCCACGATCTCCTACAATGAGCAGTTCTTC.

On this clonotype itself: An end of the junction does not agree with germline; a read error may underlie this. The chain has TRBV11-2 and TRBJ2-3; D is ambiguous. There are 11 residues in the CDR3. CDR1 and CDR2 (germline): SGHAT, FQNNGV. The CDR3 sequence: CDSSLADMQYF. The CDR3 bases are TGTGACAGCAGCTTAGCAGATATGCAGTATTTT. Based on the CDR3 plus reference TRBV11-2 and TRBJ2-3, the full variable domain is EAGVAQSPRYKIIEKRQSVAFWCNPISGHATLYWYQQILGQGPKLLIQFQNNGVVDDSQLPKDRFSAERLKGVDSTLKIQPAKLEDSAVYLCDSSLADMQYFGPGTRLTVL.

This clonotype was counted many times. The chain couples TRBV6-2 or TRBV6-3 to TRBJ2-1; 10 bases agree with TRBD2. Trimming at V came to 6 bases and at J to 9 bases, leaving 11 bases not matched to a gene. This CDR3 comprises 15 residues. Germline V gives CDR1 MNHEY, CDR2 SVGEGT. CDR3 residues: CASSRRTSGQGEQFF. CDR3 bases: TGTGCCAGCAGCCGTCGGACTAGCGGTCAGGGTGAGCAGTTCTTC.

For this clonotype: Since a much larger clone is just one base distant, this may be a read error. The chain recombines TRBV6-6 with TRBJ1-1, with D possibly matching TRBD1 (5 bases). Trimming took off 7 bases at V and 7 bases at J, with 13 bases between the two ends. The CDR3 consists of 12 residues. Germline CDR1 and CDR2: MNHNY and SVGAGI (reference sequence). For the CDR3, the DNA is TGTGCCAGCACTCCCCGGGACGGTGAAGCTTTCTTT. It translates to CASTPRDGEAFF.

In the case of this clonotype: It may be a read error: a sequence one base away is much more abundant. V and J are TRBV5-4 and TRBJ2-5; TRBD2 matches at 7 bases. Germline V gene lookup returns CDR1 SGHNT and CDR2 YYREEE (reference sequence). V shed 4 bases, J shed 2 bases, and the junction held 11 bases outside the gene matches. The CDR3 is 16 amino acids. The CDR3: CASSDLAREWQETQYF. Here the CDR3 DNA reads TGTGCCAGCAGCGACCTCGCGCGGGAGTGGCAAGAGACCCAGTACTTC.

Regarding this clonotype: A much larger clone differs by one base, so this may be a read error. The chain couples TRBV10-1 to TRBJ2-7; maybe TRBD2 (6 bases). The CDR3 is 13 residues long. Germline lookup yields CDR1 WNHNN and CDR2 SYGVQD (reference sequence). CDR3 residues: CAGSETSSYEQYF. CDR3 sequence (DNA): TGCGCCGGCAGTGAGACTAGCTCCTACGAGCAGTACTTC.

The V call is TRBV4-1, the J call TRBJ2-7; D ambiguous. V lost 3 bases, J lost 0 bases, and 18 bases lay in between. The CDR3 totals 17 residues. Germline CDR1 MGHRA, CDR2 YSYEKL. DNA for the CDR3: TGCGCCAGCAGCCATCCCAAGCTACACCATAACTCCTACGAGCAGTACTTC. Protein sequence: CASSHPKLHHNSYEQYF.

In regard to this clonotype: It may be a read error: a sequence one base away is much more abundant. J is TRBJ2-3 and V is TRBV10-3; 9 bases line up with TRBD2. The CDR3 contains 15 residues. Trimming at V came to 6 bases and at J to 7 bases, leaving 11 bases not matched to a gene. From germline, CDR1 is ENHRY and CDR2 SYGVKD. CDR3 in DNA: TGTGCCATCAGCGAAAGGGGCGGGAGGGATTATACGCAGTATTTT. Translation gives CAISERGGRDYTQYF.

A remark on this clonotype: It may be a read error: a sequence one base away is much more abundant. The chain uses TRBV10-3 and TRBJ2-7, with D tentatively TRBD1 (7 bases). CDR1 is ENHRY and CDR2 is SYGVKD in the germline V gene. V was cut by 4 bases and J by 4 bases, with 17 bases left in between. The CDR3 totals 15 residues. The chain's CDR3 is CAISAAGRGVYEQYF. The CDR3 nucleotides are TGTGCCATCAGTGCGGCTGGCAGGGGGGTATACGAGCAGTACTTC.

On this clonotype: A junction end diverges from the germline sequence, so it may reflect a read error. The genes are TRBV11-2 and TRBJ2-7, with 11 bases fitting TRBD1. This CDR3 comprises 14 residues. The germline V gene has CDR1 SGHAT and CDR2 FQNNGV. The chain's CDR3 is CTSSLGTGGYEQYF. Here the CDR3 DNA reads TGTACCAGCAGCTTGGGGACAGGGGGCTACGAGCAGTACTTC.

This clonotype was seen many times. The chain uses TRBV4-2 and TRBJ2-7; perhaps TRBD2 as D (6 bases). The length of the CDR3 is 18 residues. CDR1 is LGHNA, CDR2 YNFKEQ, per germline. Trimming stripped 0 bases from V and 4 bases from J, with 22 bases between. CDR3 in amino acids: CASSQDQSSAGLGYEQYF. The CDR3 region has the DNA TGTGCCAGCAGCCAAGACCAGTCTAGCGCTGGCCTGGGGTACGAGCAGTACTTC.

This clonotype was seen only once. At one of its ends the junction is not consistent with the germline gene, which may arise from a read error. The chain recombines TRBV11-2 with TRBJ2-1; D may match TRBD1 or TRBD2 (6 bases each). CDR1 is SGHAT, CDR2 FQNNGV, per germline. The CDR3 is made up of 16 amino acids. The CDR3 region has the DNA TGTGCCAGTACCCGGGGGCCCTCAAGCTCCTACGATGAGCAGTTCTTC. It yields the protein CASTRGPSSSYDEQFF.

About this clonotype itself: With a much larger clone just one base away, this may be a read error. The chain employs TRBV5-4 and TRBJ2-7; a possible D gene is TRBD2 (6 bases). CDR3 length: 14 amino acids. Germline CDR1 SGHNT, CDR2 YYREEE (reference sequence). As DNA, the CDR3 is TGTGCCAGCAGTGCCGGGACTGTCCCCTACGAGAAGTACTTC. Protein: CASSAGTVPYEKYF.

The chain links TRBV7-9 to TRBJ2-3; D may be TRBD2 (6 bases). This CDR3 has 15 amino acids. Germline V gene lookup returns CDR1 SEHNR and CDR2 FQNEAQ (reference sequence). Trimming left V 5 bases short and J 1 base short, with 13 bases between. CDR3 nucleotides: TGTGCCAGCAGCGCGGACTACCGGGGCACAGATACGCAGTATTTT. This gives the protein CASSADYRGTDTQYF. The entire variable domain, with the rest obtained from reference TRBV7-9 and TRBJ2-3, is as follows: DTGVSQNPRHKITKRGQNVTFRCDPISEHNRLYWYRQTLGQGPEFLTYFQNEAQLEKSRLLSDRFSAERPKGSFSTLEIQRTEQGDSAMYLCASSADYRGTDTQYFGPGTRLTVL.